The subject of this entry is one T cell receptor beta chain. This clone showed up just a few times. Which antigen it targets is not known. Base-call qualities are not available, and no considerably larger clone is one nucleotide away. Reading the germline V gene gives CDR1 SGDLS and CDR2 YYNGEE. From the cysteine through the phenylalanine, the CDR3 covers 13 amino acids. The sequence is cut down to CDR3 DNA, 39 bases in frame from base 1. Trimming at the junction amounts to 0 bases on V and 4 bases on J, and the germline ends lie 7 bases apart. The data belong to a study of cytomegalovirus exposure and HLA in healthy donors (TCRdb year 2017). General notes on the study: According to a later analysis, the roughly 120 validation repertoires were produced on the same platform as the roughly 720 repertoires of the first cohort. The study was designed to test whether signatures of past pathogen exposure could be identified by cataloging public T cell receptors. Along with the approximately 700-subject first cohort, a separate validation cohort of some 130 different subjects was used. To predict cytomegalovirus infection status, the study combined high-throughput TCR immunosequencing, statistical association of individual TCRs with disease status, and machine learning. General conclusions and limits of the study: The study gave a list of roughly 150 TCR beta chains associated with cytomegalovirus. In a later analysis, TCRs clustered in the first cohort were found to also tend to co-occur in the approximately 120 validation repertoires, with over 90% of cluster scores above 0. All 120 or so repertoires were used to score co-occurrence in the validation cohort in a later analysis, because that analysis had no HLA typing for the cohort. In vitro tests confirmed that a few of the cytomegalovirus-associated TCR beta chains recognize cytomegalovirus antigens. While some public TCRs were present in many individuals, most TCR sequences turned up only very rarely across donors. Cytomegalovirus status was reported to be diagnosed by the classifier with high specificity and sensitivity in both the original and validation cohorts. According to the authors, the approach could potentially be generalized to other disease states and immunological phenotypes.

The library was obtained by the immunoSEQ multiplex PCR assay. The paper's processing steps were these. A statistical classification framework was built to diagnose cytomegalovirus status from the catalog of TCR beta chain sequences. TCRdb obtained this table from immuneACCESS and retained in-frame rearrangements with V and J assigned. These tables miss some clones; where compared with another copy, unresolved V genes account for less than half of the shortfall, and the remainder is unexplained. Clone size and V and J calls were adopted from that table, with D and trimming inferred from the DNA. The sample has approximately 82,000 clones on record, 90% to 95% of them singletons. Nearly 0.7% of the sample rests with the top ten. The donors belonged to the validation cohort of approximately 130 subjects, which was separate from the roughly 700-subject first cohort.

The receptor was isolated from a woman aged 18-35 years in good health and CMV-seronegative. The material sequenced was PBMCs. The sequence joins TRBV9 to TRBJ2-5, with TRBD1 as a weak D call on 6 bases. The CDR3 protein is CASSVGGPETQYF. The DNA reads TGTGCCAGCAGCGTAGGGGGGCCAGAGACCCAGTACTTC.